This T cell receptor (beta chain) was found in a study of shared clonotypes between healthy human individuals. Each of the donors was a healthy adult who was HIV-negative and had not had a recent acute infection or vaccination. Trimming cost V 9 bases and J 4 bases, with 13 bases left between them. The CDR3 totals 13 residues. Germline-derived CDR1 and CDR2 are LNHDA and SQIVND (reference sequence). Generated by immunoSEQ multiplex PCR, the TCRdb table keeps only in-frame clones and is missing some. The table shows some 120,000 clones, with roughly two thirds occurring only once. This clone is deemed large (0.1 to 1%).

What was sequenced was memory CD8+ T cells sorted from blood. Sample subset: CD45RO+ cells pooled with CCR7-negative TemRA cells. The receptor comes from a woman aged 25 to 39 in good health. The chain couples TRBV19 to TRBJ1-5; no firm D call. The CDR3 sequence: CASHSKENQPQHF. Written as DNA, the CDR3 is TGTGCCAGCCACAGCAAGGAAAATCAGCCCCAGCATTTT.